Shown below are 18 T cell receptor beta chains from a single sample sequenced in a study of patients and donors after allogeneic stem cell transplantation. Each CDR3 protein is one row after TCRdb ran MiXCR on the RT-PCR reads. The table includes around 200,000 distinct CDR3 sequences, around 41% detected once. Sequencing input: blood, either unsorted or a sorted T cell fraction (not recorded which). Every receptor here comes from a human donor who was either an allogeneic HSCT recipient or a stem cell or donor lymphocyte infusion donor (not recorded which). It is not recorded whose cells these are; they may come from a transplant donor.

The chain has TRBV5-1 and TRBJ2-5; D call uncertain. In germline, CDR1 is SGHRS, CDR2 YFSETQ. Trimming took off 7 bases at V and 2 bases at J, with 12 bases between the two ends. CDR3 length: 13 amino acids. This CDR3 is CASSEAVQETQYF. CDR3 DNA: TGCGCCAGCTCCGAGGCGGTACAAGAGACCCAGTACTTC.

This clonotype was found a few times. This chain joins TRBV12-3 or TRBV12-4 and TRBJ1-1; 10 bases fit TRBD1. V lost 6 bases and J lost 5; bases outside the gene matches: 3. The length of the CDR3 is 13 residues. CDR3: CASRGTGVTEAFF. DNA of the CDR3: TGTGCCAGCAGAGGGACAGGGGTTACTGAAGCTTTCTTT.

This clonotype has a handful of counts. This chain connects TRBV9 to TRBJ1-2; D gene ambiguous. V lost 1 base to trimming and J lost 5 bases, with 12 bases between them. The CDR3 sequence is 14 residues long. Germline V gene sequence: CDR1 SGDLS, CDR2 YYNGEE. CDR3 sequence reads: CASSVTLYWYGYTF. The DNA of the CDR3 is TGTGCCAGCAGCGTAACTCTCTACTGGTATGGCTACACCTTC.

V usage is TRBV5-5 and J usage is TRBJ1-5, with D tentatively TRBD1 (6 bases). This CDR3 spans 15 amino acids. Germline V gene sequence: CDR1 SGHKS, CDR2 YYEKEE (reference sequence). The ends were cut back, 1 base at V and 6 bases at J, with 14 bases in the middle. This CDR3 reads CASSLSGGGGQPQHF. In DNA, the CDR3 is TGTGCCAGCAGCTTGTCTGGGGGCGGAGGTCAGCCCCAGCATTTT.

Turning to this clonotype: A read error is likely, as this CDR3 ends without the conserved phenylalanine or tryptophan. The rearrangement joins TRBV28 to TRBJ1-6; possible D gene TRBD1, 5 bases. The germline V gene has CDR1 MDHEN and CDR2 SYDVKM. The CDR3 is 15 residues long. Trimming left V 0 bases short and J 9 bases short, with 12 bases between. The CDR3 here is CASSLWAGRGSPLHL. For the CDR3, the DNA is TGTGCCAGCAGTTTATGGGCAGGGAGAGGTTCACCCCTCCACTTG.

This clonotype occurred a few times. The chain's CDR3 is CASSLEDGFGYEQYF. The CDR3 DNA reads as TGCGCCAGCAGCTTAGAAGACGGGTTCGGATACGAGCAGTACTTC. The J gene is TRBJ2-7, the V gene TRBV5-1; D unresolved. The CDR3 is 15 amino acids. CDR1 is SGHRS and CDR2 is YFSETQ in the germline V gene. V was shortened by 2 bases and J by 4 bases, with 16 bases between the two germline ends.

The rearrangement links TRBV12-3 or TRBV12-4 to TRBJ1-1; maybe TRBD1 (5 bases). This CDR3 spans 14 amino acids. V lost 6 bases and J 7 bases, leaving 18 bases between the germline ends. The CDR3 here is CASSPGLLYNEAFF. The DNA of the CDR3 is TGTGCCAGCAGCCCGGGACTGCTGTACAATGAAGCTTTCTTT.

J is TRBJ1-1 and V is TRBV20-1, with D perhaps TRBD1 (5 bases). From germline, CDR1 is DFQATT and CDR2 SNEGSKA (reference sequence). CDR3 length: 13 residues. Trimming stripped 0 bases from V and 4 bases from J, with 9 bases between. In DNA, the CDR3 is TGCAGTGCTAGAGAGGGACTCTTCACTGAAGCTTTCTTT. This sequence encodes CSAREGLFTEAFF.

This clonotype has more than one count but fewer than ten. V and J are TRBV29-1 and TRBJ1-2; no reliable D call. CDR3 length: 13 amino acids. The V and J ends lost 3 bases and 4 bases respectively, with 12 bases between them. Germline V gives CDR1 SQVTM, CDR2 ANQGSEA. CDR3 sequence (DNA): TGCAGCGTTGAGGCCAGGAATGGCTATGGCTACACCTTC. Translating gives CSVEARNGYGYTF.

This clonotype has just one count. The chain combines TRBV9 with TRBJ2-2, with a weak D call TRBD1 (6 bases). V gave up 1 base and J gave up 5 bases, with 12 bases separating them. This CDR3 is 15 amino acids long. Germline CDR1 and CDR2: SGDLS and YYNGEE. CDR3 sequence: CASSVMGARTGELFF. DNA of the CDR3: TGTGCCAGCAGCGTAATGGGGGCGCGTACCGGGGAGCTGTTTTTT.

In DNA form, the CDR3 reads TGCAGTGCTAGAGGCCCGACAGGGACTAACTATGGCTACACCTTC. It translates to CSARGPTGTNYGYTF. The chain employs TRBV20-1 and TRBJ1-2; 7 nucleotides match TRBD1. The germline CDR1 and CDR2 sequences are DFQATT and SNEGSKA (reference sequence). The CDR3 is made up of 15 amino acids. After removal of 1 base from V and 0 bases from J, the junction contained 5 bases not matched to a gene.

The chain employs TRBV7-6 and TRBJ1-2, with D unclear. The CDR3 contains 14 residues. V was pared by 0 bases and J by 2 bases, with 7 bases between. Germline V gene lookup returns CDR1 SGHVS and CDR2 FNYEAQ. The CDR3 DNA sequence: TGTGCCAGCAGCTTAGCGCCAGACAACTATGGCTACACCTTC. Translation: CASSLAPDNYGYTF.

This chain joins TRBV2 and TRBJ2-7; 8 nucleotides line up with TRBD1. The J segment lost 1 base and the V segment lost 5 bases, leaving 4 bases of the junction unmatched. The CDR3 consists of 14 residues. Germline V gene lookup returns CDR1 SNHLY and CDR2 FYNNEI. The CDR3 here is CASSYDRGSYEQYF. The CDR3 bases are TGTGCCAGCAGTTATGACAGGGGATCCTACGAGCAGTACTTC.

The chain carries TRBV12-3 or TRBV12-4 and TRBJ1-1; weak D call: TRBD1 (5 bases). This CDR3 contains 14 residues. Trimming left V 5 bases short and J 2 bases short, with 12 bases between. The CDR3 here is CASSPRGVNTEAFF. In DNA, the CDR3 is TGTGCCAGCAGTCCCCGGGGGGTAAACACTGAAGCTTTCTTT.

The chain recombines TRBV10-3 with TRBJ2-1; 9 bases line up with TRBD2. The CDR3 has 16 amino acids. V shed 3 bases and J 0 bases; nucleotides not matched to a gene: 3. Germline assignment: CDR1 ENHRY and CDR2 SYGVKD. CDR3 coding DNA: TGTGCCATCAGTGACGGTAGCGGGGGCTCCTACAATGAGCAGTTCTTC. Translating gives CAISDGSGGSYNEQFF.

The chain carries TRBV14 and TRBJ2-1; maybe TRBD2 (6 bases). From germline, CDR1 is SGHDN and CDR2 FVKESK. The CDR3 has 18 amino acids. Trimming stripped 0 bases from V and 2 bases from J, with 17 bases between. This CDR3 reads CASSQDASGGVPYNEQFF. In DNA form, the CDR3 reads TGTGCCAGCAGCCAAGATGCGTCTGGCGGGGTCCCCTACAATGAGCAGTTCTTC.

A few counts support this clonotype. This chain uses TRBV20-1 with TRBJ1-1; TRBD1 is a possible D gene (5 bases). The germline V and J ends were trimmed by 3 bases and 4 bases, with 9 bases remaining between them. Germline CDR1 and CDR2: DFQATT and SNEGSKA (reference sequence). The CDR3 covers 12 residues. CDR3 region: CSASWQGTEAFF. The CDR3 bases are TGCAGTGCTAGTTGGCAGGGCACTGAAGCTTTCTTT.

This clonotype occurred a few times. This rearrangement joins TRBV5-1 to TRBJ1-3; 9 nucleotides align to TRBD1. In germline, CDR1 is SGHRS, CDR2 YFSETQ. This CDR3 region has 16 residues. V gave up 4 bases and J gave up 0 bases; unmatched junction bases: 5. The CDR3 spells CASSDTGGSSGNTIYF. Written as DNA, the CDR3 is TGCGCCAGCAGCGATACAGGGGGCAGCTCTGGAAACACCATATATTTT.